Shown below are 32 T cell receptor beta chains from a single sample sequenced in a study of cytotoxic CD8 clonotypes in ibrutinib-treated CLL. Libraries were prepared by immunoSEQ multiplex PCR; TCRdb keeps only in-frame clonotypes and omits some of them. The data show about 97,000 clones, approximately 80% seen once. The sequenced sample was PBMCs, obtained after 12 months of ibrutinib treatment. The origin of the receptors is a human donor with chronic lymphocytic leukemia.

Notes on this clone: The same CDR3 also results from other DNA sequences found in this sample. This chain joins TRBV11-2 and TRBJ2-5, with 9 bases matching TRBD1. Trimming took 1 base from V and 0 from J; bases not matched to a gene: 0. The CDR3 is 15 residues long. Germline CDR1 reads SGHAT; CDR2 reads FQNNGV. The CDR3 reads CASSLGDRDQETQYF. The CDR3 DNA follows: TGTGCCAGCAGCTTAGGGGACAGGGACCAAGAGACCCAGTACTTC.

The chain employs TRBV7-9 and TRBJ1-1; the match to TRBD1 covers 8 bases. The trim removed 8 bases at V and 5 bases at J, leaving 13 bases unmatched. The CDR3 is 15 residues long. Per the germline V gene, CDR1 is SEHNR and CDR2 is FQNEAQ (reference sequence). For the CDR3, the DNA is TGTGCCAGCTATTCGGACAGGGTAGGGGGTACTGAAGCTTTCTTT. Translated, it gives CASYSDRVGGTEAFF.

J is TRBJ2-5 and V is TRBV23-1; D gene ambiguous. TRBV23-1 is designated an ORF whose function remains uncertain. V was cut by 2 bases and J by 2 bases, with 12 bases left in between. There are 15 residues in the CDR3. CDR3 region: CASSQDRSPQETQYF. The DNA of the CDR3 is TGCGCCAGCAGTCAAGATAGGTCCCCTCAAGAGACCCAGTACTTC.

V gene TRBV5-4 combines with J gene TRBJ2-3; possibly TRBD2 for D (6 bases). V shed 3 bases and J shed 0 bases, with 14 bases lying between them. Germline CDR1 and CDR2: SGHNT and YYREEE (reference sequence). The CDR3 spans 16 residues. The CDR3 protein is CASSSGLPISTDTQYF. The CDR3 bases are TGTGCCAGCAGCTCAGGACTACCAATTAGCACAGATACGCAGTATTTT.

The rearrangement links TRBV21-1 to TRBJ2-7; the table's D gene call, TRBD1, was not cross checked with the DNA. TRBV21-1 is a pseudogene. The CDR3 has 16 amino acids. CDR3 nucleotide sequence: TGTGCCAGCAGCAGATGGACAGGGGTCAGCTCCTACGAGCAGTACTTC. The encoded protein is CASSRWTGVSSYEQYF.

J is TRBJ2-3 and V is TRBV7-3, with TRBD2 matching 11 bases. Trimming took 5 bases from V and 1 from J; bases not matched to a gene: 2. The CDR3 is made up of 15 amino acids. In germline, CDR1 is SGHTA, CDR2 FQGTGA. The CDR3 coding sequence is TGTGCCAGCAGCCCGACTAGCGGGGGCACAGATACGCAGTATTTT. It encodes CASSPTSGGTDTQYF.

The genes are TRBV28 and TRBJ2-3; D ambiguous. The length of the CDR3 is 14 residues. Looked up from germline, CDR1 is MDHEN and CDR2 is SYDVKM. V was clipped by 2 bases and J by 2 bases, with 8 bases between them. CDR3 in amino acids: CASSLGRITDTQYF. For the CDR3, the DNA is TGTGCCAGCAGTTTAGGACGGATCACAGATACGCAGTATTTT.

This clone was found once. The V and J genes are TRBV7-6 and TRBJ2-3, with a tentative D call TRBD1 (6 bases). CDR3 length equals 16 residues. From germline, CDR1 is SGHVS and CDR2 FNYEAQ. Trimming took 5 bases from V and 0 from J, leaving 15 bases between them. The CDR3 region is CASSARQVQSTDTQYF. The CDR3 DNA reads as TGTGCCAGCAGCGCCCGACAGGTACAAAGCACAGATACGCAGTATTTT.

J is TRBJ2-5 and V is TRBV19, with 10 bases aligning to TRBD1. Losses at the gene ends were 5 bases for V and 2 bases for J; bases not matched to a gene: 8. The CDR3 consists of 16 residues. Germline V gene data show CDR1 as LNHDA and CDR2 as SQIVND (reference sequence). Here the CDR3 DNA reads TGTGCCAGTAGTCGACAGGGGGCGGGAGGTCAAGAGACCCAGTACTTC. Translated: CASSRQGAGGQETQYF.

V and J are TRBV15 and TRBJ2-7, with unresolved D. This CDR3 has 14 amino acids. V was pared by 4 bases and J by 7 bases, with 17 bases between. Germline-derived CDR1 and CDR2 are LNHNV and YYDKDF (reference sequence). The CDR3: CATSKAPDGWEQYF. CDR3 in DNA: TGTGCCACCAGCAAGGCGCCGGATGGATGGGAGCAGTACTTC.

This clone occurred a few times. Here the CDR3 reads CASSYLYNSGANVLTF. The CDR3 DNA follows: TGTGCCAGCAGTTACCTCTATAACTCTGGGGCCAACGTCCTGACTTTC. This rearrangement joins TRBV6-5 to TRBJ2-6; unclear D gene. The V end was cut by 2 bases, the J end by 0 bases, with 8 bases between. In germline, CDR1 is MNHEY, CDR2 SVGAGI. This CDR3 region has 16 residues.

The V and J genes are TRBV7-8 and TRBJ1-6; D uncertain. The CDR3 is 13 residues long. Trimming cost V 2 bases and J 7 bases, with 6 bases left between them. The germline CDR1 and CDR2 sequences are SGHVS and FQNEAQ. In nucleotides, the CDR3 is TGTGCCAGCAGCTTATTAACCAATTCACCCCTCCACTTT. It encodes CASSLLTNSPLHF.

This sequence joins TRBV9 and TRBJ2-3; D is perhaps TRBD2 (6 bases). Per germline, CDR1 SGDLS and CDR2 YYNGEE. Trimming removed 3 bases from V and 6 bases from J, with 14 bases in between. The CDR3 has 14 amino acids. The CDR3 loop is CASSGTTYGDTQYF. The CDR3 DNA reads TGTGCCAGCAGCGGGACTACCTATGGGGATACGCAGTATTTT.

Concerning this clone: The junction differs from germline at one of its ends, possibly a read error. The V call is TRBV7-7, the J call TRBJ2-1; TRBD1 agrees at 8 bases. The CDR3 runs 14 residues. Germline CDR1 and CDR2: SSHAT and FNYEAQ (reference sequence). The CDR3: CASSPGQASNEQFF. The CDR3 DNA follows: TGTGCTAGCAGCCCGGGACAGGCTTCCAATGAGCAGTTCTTC.

The genes are TRBV18 and TRBJ2-2; possible D gene TRBD2, 5 bases. CDR1 and CDR2 (germline): KGHSH, LQKENI. The CDR3 is 14 amino acids. V gave up 4 bases and J gave up 0 bases, with 6 bases separating them. CDR3 sequence: CASSHGTNTGELFF. In nucleotides, the CDR3 is TGTGCCAGCTCACACGGGACGAACACCGGGGAGCTGTTTTTT. Full variable domain (rest looked up from reference TRBV18 and TRBJ2-2): NAGVMQNPRHLVRRRGQEARLRCSPMKGHSHVYWYRQLPEEGLKFMVYLQKENIIDESGMPKERFSAEFPKEGPSILRIQQVVRGDSAAYFCASSHGTNTGELFFGEGSRLTVL.

V and J are TRBV12-5 and TRBJ2-1, with TRBD1 matching 10 bases. The V and J ends lost 6 bases and 7 bases, in that order; junction bases with no gene match: 12. The length of the CDR3 is 16 residues. Germline lookup yields CDR1 LGHNT and CDR2 FRNRAP. CDR3 DNA sequence: TGTGCTAGTGGGACAATGGGACAGGGGCCCCGAAATGAGCAGTTCTTC. Residues: CASGTMGQGPRNEQFF. Based on the CDR3 plus reference TRBV12-5 and TRBJ2-1, the full variable domain is DARVTQTPRHKVTEMGQEVTMRCQPILGHNTVFWYRQTMMQGLELLAYFRNRAPLDDSGMPKDRFSAEMPDATLATLKIQPSEPRDSAVYFCASGTMGQGPRNEQFFGPGTRLTVL.

The chain uses TRBV7-9 and TRBJ1-1; D possibly corresponds to TRBD1 (5 bases). This CDR3 spans 14 amino acids. The ends were cut back, 3 bases at V and 3 bases at J, with 11 bases in the middle. CDR1 is SEHNR, CDR2 FQNEAQ, per germline (reference sequence). The CDR3 sequence: CASSFREKDTEAFF. CDR3 DNA: TGTGCCAGCAGCTTCAGGGAAAAGGACACTGAAGCTTTCTTT.

The chain carries TRBV28 and TRBJ2-5; TRBD1 might be the D (5 bases). Germline-derived CDR1 and CDR2 are MDHEN and SYDVKM. The CDR3 is 13 residues long. V was clipped by 2 bases and J by 1 base, with 5 bases between them. The CDR3 DNA is TGTGCCAGCAGTTTACAGGGCCAAGAGACCCAGTACTTC. It encodes CASSLQGQETQYF.

The chain combines TRBV2 with TRBJ2-7; no clear D. This CDR3 has 15 amino acids. V lost 2 bases and J 0 bases, leaving 11 bases between the germline ends. Germline assignment: CDR1 SNHLY and CDR2 FYNNEI. The CDR3 protein is CASSELGSSSYEQYF. The CDR3, as DNA: TGTGCCAGCAGTGAATTGGGCAGCAGCTCCTACGAGCAGTACTTC.

This chain links TRBV4-1 with TRBJ2-5, with 8 bases identical to TRBD1. Germline V gene sequence: CDR1 MGHRA, CDR2 YSYEKL. The CDR3 has 16 amino acids. V gave up 0 bases and J gave up 3 bases; unmatched junction bases: 6. The CDR3 nucleotides read TGCGCCAGCAGCCAAGATCCCGGACAGGGAGAAGAGACCCAGTACTTC. The encoded protein is CASSQDPGQGEETQYF.

The chain uses TRBV19 and TRBJ1-1; D uncertain. Germline CDR1 reads LNHDA; CDR2 reads SQIVND (reference sequence). CDR3 length: 15 residues. The V end was cut by 4 bases, the J end by 1 base, with 13 bases between. The CDR3 DNA follows: TGTGCCAGTAGTAATGGGTGGGGTCAGAACACTGAAGCTTTCTTT. Residues: CASSNGWGQNTEAFF.

V usage is TRBV5-6 and J usage is TRBJ1-1, with 7 nucleotides matching TRBD1. This CDR3 comprises 16 residues. Per the germline V gene, CDR1 is SGHDT and CDR2 is YYEEEE. Losses at the gene ends were 0 bases for V and 5 bases for J; bases not matched to a gene: 10. The CDR3 coding sequence is TGTGCCAGCAGCTTGGGTGTAGACAGGGTAGAGACTGAAGCTTTCTTT. Amino acid sequence: CASSLGVDRVETEAFF.

The rearrangement links TRBV21-1 to TRBJ1-4; the D call TRBD1 from the table was never checked on the DNA. TRBV21-1 counts as a pseudogene. CDR3 length equals 14 residues. The CDR3, as DNA: TGTGCCAGCAGCCGCAGGGCGACTAATGAAAAACTGTTTTTT. Protein sequence: CASSRRATNEKLFF.

This clone came up a few times. This rearrangement joins TRBV6-1 to TRBJ1-1, with D perhaps matching TRBD1 (5 bases). This CDR3 spans 12 amino acids. The V and J ends lost 3 bases and 6 bases respectively, with 8 bases between them. Germline values: CDR1 MNHNS, CDR2 SASEGT. The CDR3 sequence is CASSDQTAEAFF. The DNA of the CDR3 is TGTGCCAGCAGTGACCAGACAGCTGAAGCTTTCTTT.

This chain connects TRBV30 to TRBJ1-1; possibly TRBD1 for D (5 bases). V dropped 2 bases and J dropped 1 base, with 8 bases sitting between them. CDR3 length: 13 residues. CDR1 and CDR2 (germline): GTSNPN, SVGIG (reference sequence). The CDR3 loop is CAWSSGKNTEAFF. CDR3 coding DNA: TGTGCCTGGAGTTCAGGGAAGAACACTGAAGCTTTCTTT.

This rearrangement joins TRBV9 to TRBJ2-1; 10 bases align to TRBD1. The V gene end was trimmed by 0 bases and the J gene end by 3 bases; junction bases not matched to a gene: 3. Germline assignment: CDR1 SGDLS and CDR2 YYNGEE. The CDR3 has 16 amino acids. For the CDR3, the DNA is TGTGCCAGCAGCGTAGGACAGGGGGCAGACTACAATGAGCAGTTCTTC. Translation: CASSVGQGADYNEQFF.

The V call is TRBV19, the J call TRBJ1-5; D is possibly TRBD1 (6 bases). V lost 5 bases to trimming and J lost 2 bases, with 19 bases between them. Germline V gives CDR1 LNHDA, CDR2 SQIVND (reference sequence). This CDR3 is 17 amino acids long. The CDR3 region has the DNA TGTGCCAGTAGTCCCAGGGGCGGAGGTACGGGCAATCAGCCCCAGCATTTT. This encodes CASSPRGGGTGNQPQHF.

The chain uses TRBV29-1 and TRBJ1-2; D is undetermined. The ends were cut back, 5 bases at V and 6 bases at J, with 7 bases in the middle. Germline V gives CDR1 SQVTM, CDR2 ANQGSEA. The CDR3 sequence is 10 residues long. In nucleotides, the CDR3 is TGCAGCGTTTTTCAGAATGGCTACACCTTC. Translated: CSVFQNGYTF.

The chain carries TRBV30 and TRBJ1-1; the D gene is possibly TRBD1 (5 bases). Trimming took 6 bases from V and 0 from J, leaving 11 bases between them. The CDR3 spans 13 residues. Germline V gene data show CDR1 as GTSNPN and CDR2 as SVGIG (reference sequence). The CDR3 spells CACQTGVNTEAFF. CDR3 bases: TGTGCCTGCCAGACGGGGGTGAACACTGAAGCTTTCTTT.

The chain combines TRBV2 with TRBJ1-4; TRBD1 agrees at 12 bases. The CDR3 extends over 18 amino acids. Germline CDR1 reads SNHLY; CDR2 reads FYNNEI. J lost 8 bases, V lost 7 bases, and 17 bases had no gene match. In DNA, the CDR3 is TGTGCCAGCAAGGCCCCCCCGGGACAGGGGGCCGTACGCGAAAAACTGTTTTTT. Translation gives CASKAPPGQGAVREKLFF.

A remark on this clone: The junction does not match germline at one end; this may be a read error. The chain uses TRBV7-7 and TRBJ2-1; no firm D call. Germline V CDR1 and CDR2: SSHAT, FNYEAQ (reference sequence). This CDR3 is 14 amino acids long. CDR3 region: CASSPDEINGEQFF. The CDR3 DNA sequence: TGTGCTAGCAGCCCTGATGAAATCAACGGTGAGCAGTTCTTC.

The chain employs TRBV5-1 and TRBJ2-7; the match to TRBD1 covers 9 bases. Unmatched junction bases numbered 5, after V lost 4 bases and J lost 3 bases. CDR1 and CDR2 (germline): SGHRS, YFSETQ. This CDR3 has 14 amino acids. The CDR3 loop reads CASSPPGQGYEQYF. CDR3 sequence (DNA): TGCGCCAGCAGCCCGCCGGGACAGGGCTACGAGCAGTACTTC.